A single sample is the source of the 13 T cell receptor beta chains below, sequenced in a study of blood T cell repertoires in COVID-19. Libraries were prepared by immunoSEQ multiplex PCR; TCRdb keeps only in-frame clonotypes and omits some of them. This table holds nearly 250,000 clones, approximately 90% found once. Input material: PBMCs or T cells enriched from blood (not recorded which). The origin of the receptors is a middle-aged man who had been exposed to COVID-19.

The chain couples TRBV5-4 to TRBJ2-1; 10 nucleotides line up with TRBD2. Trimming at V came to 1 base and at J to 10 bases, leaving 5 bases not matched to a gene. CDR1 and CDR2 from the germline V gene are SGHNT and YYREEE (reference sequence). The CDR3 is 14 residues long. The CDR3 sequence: CASSLTSGDGEQFF. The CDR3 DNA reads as TGTGCCAGCAGCTTGACTAGCGGGGACGGGGAGCAGTTCTTC.

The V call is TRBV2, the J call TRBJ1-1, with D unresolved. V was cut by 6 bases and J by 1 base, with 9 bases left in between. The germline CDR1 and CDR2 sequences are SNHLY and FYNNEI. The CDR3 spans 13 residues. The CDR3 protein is CASRTSENTEAFF. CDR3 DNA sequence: TGTGCCAGCAGGACCAGCGAGAACACTGAAGCTTTCTTT.

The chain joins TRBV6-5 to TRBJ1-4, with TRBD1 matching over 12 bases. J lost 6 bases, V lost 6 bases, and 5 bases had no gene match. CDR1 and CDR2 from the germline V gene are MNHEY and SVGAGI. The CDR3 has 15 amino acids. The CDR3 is CASSHGTGGYEKLFF. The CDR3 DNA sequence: TGTGCCAGCAGCCACGGGACAGGGGGCTATGAAAAACTGTTTTTT.

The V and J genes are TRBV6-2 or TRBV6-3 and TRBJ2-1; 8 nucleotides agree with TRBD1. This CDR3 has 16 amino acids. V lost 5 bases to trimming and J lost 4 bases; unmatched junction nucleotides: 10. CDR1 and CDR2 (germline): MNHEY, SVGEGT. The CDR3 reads CASSHRTGSMYNEQFF. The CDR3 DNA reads TGTGCCAGCAGTCACAGGACAGGGTCAATGTACAATGAGCAGTTCTTC.

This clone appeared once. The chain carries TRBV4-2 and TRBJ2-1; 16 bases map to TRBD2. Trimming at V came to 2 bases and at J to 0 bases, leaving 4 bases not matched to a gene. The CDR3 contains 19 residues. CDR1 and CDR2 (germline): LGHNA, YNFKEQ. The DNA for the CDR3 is TGTGCCAGCAGCCAACCGGGGACTAGCGGGAGGGCCTCCTACAATGAGCAGTTCTTC. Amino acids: CASSQPGTSGRASYNEQFF.

The CDR3 reads CASSLGLAGVTDTQYF. For the CDR3, the DNA is TGTGCCAGCAGCTTAGGCCTAGCGGGGGTCACAGATACGCAGTATTTT. The chain uses TRBV7-9 and TRBJ2-3; 10 nucleotides agree with TRBD2. Germline V gives CDR1 SEHNR, CDR2 FQNEAQ (reference sequence). CDR3 length equals 16 residues. V lost 1 base, J lost 2 bases, and 3 bases stayed unmatched.

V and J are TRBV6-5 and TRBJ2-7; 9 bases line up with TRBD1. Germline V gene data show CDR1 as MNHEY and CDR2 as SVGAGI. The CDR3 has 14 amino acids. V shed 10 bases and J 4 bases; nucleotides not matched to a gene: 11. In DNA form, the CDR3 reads TGTGCCACAGCTAGGGACAGGGCAAGTTACGAGCAGTACGTC. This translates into CATARDRASYEQYV.

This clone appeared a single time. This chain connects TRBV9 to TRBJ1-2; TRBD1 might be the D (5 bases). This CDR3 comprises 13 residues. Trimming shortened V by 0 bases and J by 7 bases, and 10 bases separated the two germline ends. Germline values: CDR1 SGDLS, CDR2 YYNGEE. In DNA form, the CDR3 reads TGTGCCAGCAGCGTAGCTATGGGGCTTGGCTACACCTTC. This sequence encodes CASSVAMGLGYTF.

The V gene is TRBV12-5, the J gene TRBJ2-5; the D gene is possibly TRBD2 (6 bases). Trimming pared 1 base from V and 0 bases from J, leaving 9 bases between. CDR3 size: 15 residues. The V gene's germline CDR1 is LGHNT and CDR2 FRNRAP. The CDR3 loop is CASGLEWDYQETQYF. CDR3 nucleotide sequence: TGTGCTAGTGGTTTGGAATGGGACTACCAAGAGACCCAGTACTTC.

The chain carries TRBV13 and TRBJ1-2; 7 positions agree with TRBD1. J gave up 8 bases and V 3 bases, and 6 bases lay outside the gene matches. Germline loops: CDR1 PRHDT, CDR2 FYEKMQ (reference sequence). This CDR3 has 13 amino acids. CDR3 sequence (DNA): TGTGCCAGCAGCTTTCAGGGGGTTTGGGGCTACACCTTC. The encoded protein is CASSFQGVWGYTF.

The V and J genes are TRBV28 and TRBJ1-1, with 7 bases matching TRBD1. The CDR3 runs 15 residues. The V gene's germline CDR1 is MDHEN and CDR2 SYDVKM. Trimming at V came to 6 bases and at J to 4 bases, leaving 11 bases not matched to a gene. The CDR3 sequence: CASSNHGTVGTEAFF. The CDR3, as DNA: TGTGCCAGCAGCAACCATGGGACAGTGGGCACTGAAGCTTTCTTT.

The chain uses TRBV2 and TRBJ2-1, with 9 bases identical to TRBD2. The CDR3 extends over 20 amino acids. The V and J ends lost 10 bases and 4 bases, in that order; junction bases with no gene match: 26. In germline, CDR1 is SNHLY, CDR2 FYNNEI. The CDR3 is CATASAGGPKRPPRYNEQFF. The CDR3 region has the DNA TGTGCCACCGCCTCCGCGGGAGGGCCTAAACGTCCTCCCCGTTACAATGAGCAGTTCTTC.

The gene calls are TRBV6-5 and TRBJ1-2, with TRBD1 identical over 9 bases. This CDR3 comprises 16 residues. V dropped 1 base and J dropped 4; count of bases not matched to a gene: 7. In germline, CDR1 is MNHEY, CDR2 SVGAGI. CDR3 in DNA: TGTGCCAGCAGTTACTTTCACAGGGGGCTAGGCTATGGCTACACCTTC. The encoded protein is CASSYFHRGLGYGYTF.